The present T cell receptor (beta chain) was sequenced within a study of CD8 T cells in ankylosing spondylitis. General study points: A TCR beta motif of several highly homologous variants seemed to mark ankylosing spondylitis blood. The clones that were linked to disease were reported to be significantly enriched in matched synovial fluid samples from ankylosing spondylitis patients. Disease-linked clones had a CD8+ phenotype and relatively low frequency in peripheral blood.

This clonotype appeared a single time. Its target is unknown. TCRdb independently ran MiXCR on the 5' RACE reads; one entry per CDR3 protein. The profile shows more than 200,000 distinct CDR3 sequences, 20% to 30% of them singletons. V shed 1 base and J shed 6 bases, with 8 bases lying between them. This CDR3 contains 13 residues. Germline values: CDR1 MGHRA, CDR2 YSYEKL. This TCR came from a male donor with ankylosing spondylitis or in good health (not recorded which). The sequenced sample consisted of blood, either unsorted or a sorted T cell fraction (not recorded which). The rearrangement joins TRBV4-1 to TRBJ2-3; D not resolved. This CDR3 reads CASSQGDGDTQYF. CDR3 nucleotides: TGCGCCAGCAGCCAAGGGGATGGGGATACGCAGTATTTT.